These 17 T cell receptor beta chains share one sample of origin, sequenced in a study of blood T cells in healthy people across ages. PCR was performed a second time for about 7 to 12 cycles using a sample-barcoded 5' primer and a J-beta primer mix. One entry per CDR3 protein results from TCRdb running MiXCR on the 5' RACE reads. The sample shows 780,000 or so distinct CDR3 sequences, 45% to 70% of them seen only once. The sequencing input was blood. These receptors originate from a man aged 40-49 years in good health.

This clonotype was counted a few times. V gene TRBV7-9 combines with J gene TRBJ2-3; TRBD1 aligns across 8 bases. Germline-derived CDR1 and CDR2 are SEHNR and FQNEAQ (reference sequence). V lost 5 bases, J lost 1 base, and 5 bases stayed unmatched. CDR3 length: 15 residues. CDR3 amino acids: CASSTRQGRTDTQYF. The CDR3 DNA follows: TGTGCCAGCAGCACCCGACAGGGGCGCACAGATACGCAGTATTTT.

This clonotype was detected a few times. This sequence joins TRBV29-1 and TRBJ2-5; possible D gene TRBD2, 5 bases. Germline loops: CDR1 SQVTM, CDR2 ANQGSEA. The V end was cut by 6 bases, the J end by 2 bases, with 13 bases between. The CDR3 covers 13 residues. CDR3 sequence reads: CSVISVGQETQYF. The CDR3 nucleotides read TGCAGCGTCATTAGCGTCGGACAAGAGACCCAGTACTTC.

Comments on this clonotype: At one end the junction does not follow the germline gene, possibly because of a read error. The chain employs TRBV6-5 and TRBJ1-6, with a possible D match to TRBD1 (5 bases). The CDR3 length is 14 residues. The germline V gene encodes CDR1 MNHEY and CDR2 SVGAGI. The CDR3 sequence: CASSYIQASSPLHF. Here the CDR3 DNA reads TGCGCCAGCAGTTACATACAGGCTTCGTCACCCCTCCACTTT.

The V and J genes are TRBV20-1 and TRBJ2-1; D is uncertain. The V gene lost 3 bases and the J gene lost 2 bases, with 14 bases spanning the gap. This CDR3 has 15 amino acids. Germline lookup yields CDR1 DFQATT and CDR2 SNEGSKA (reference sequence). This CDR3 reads CSASPLESPYNEQFF. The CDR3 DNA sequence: TGCAGTGCTAGCCCTTTGGAGAGTCCCTACAATGAGCAGTTCTTC.

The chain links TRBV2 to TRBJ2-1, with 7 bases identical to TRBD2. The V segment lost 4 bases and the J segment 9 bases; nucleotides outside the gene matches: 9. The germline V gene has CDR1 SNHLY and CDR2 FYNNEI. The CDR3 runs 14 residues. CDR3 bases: TGTGCCAGCAGTGCTCGGACTAGTGTCGGTGAGCAGTTCTTC. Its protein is CASSARTSVGEQFF.

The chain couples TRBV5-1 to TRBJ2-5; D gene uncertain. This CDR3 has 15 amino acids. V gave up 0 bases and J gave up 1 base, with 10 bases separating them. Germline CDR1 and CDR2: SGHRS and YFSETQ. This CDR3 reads CASSLERVSQETQYF. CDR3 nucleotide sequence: TGCGCCAGCAGCTTGGAACGGGTCAGCCAAGAGACCCAGTACTTC.

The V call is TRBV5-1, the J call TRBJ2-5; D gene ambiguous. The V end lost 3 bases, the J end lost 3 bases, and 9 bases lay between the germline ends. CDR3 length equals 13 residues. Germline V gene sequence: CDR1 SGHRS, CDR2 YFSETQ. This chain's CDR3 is CASSWVTEETQYF. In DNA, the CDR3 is TGCGCCAGCAGCTGGGTTACAGAAGAGACCCAGTACTTC.

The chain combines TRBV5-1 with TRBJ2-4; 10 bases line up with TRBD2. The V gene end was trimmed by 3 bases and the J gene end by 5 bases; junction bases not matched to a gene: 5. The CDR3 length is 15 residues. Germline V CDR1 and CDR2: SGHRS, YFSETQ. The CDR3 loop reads CASSYTGTSENIQYF. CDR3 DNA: TGCGCCAGCAGCTACACCGGGACTAGCGAAAACATTCAGTACTTC. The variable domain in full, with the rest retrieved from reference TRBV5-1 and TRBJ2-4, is KAGVTQTPRYLIKTRGQQVTLSCSPISGHRSVSWYQQTPGQGLQFLFEYFSETQRNKGNFPGRFSGRQFSNSRSEMNVSTLELGDSALYLCASSYTGTSENIQYFGAGTRLSVL.

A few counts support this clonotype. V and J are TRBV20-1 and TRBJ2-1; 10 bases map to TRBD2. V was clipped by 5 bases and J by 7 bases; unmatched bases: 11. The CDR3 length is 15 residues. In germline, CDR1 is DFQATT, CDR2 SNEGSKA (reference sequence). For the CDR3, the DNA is TGCAGTGCTGAAAAATCTAGCGGGGGAAAGAATGAGCAGTTCTTC. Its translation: CSAEKSSGGKNEQFF.

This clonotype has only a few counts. The CDR3 sequence: CASSLAGRADETQYF. CDR3 coding DNA: TGCGCCAGCAGCTTGGCCGGGAGGGCCGATGAGACCCAGTACTTC. The rearrangement links TRBV5-1 to TRBJ2-5, with TRBD2 identical over 8 bases. CDR1 and CDR2 from the germline V gene are SGHRS and YFSETQ. After removal of 0 bases from V and 5 bases from J, the junction contained 6 bases not matched to a gene. This CDR3 is 15 amino acids long.

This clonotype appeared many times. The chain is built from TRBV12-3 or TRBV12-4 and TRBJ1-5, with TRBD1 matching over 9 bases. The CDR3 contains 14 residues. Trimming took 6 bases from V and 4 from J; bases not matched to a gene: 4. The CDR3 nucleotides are TGTGCCAGCAGCCGGGACAGGGCAAATCAGCCCCAGCATTTT. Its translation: CASSRDRANQPQHF.

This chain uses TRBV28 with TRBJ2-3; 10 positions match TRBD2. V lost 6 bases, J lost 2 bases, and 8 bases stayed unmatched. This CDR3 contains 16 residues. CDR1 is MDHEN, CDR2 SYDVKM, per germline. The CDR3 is CASRRGLAETTDTQYF. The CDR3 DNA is TGTGCCAGCAGACGAGGACTAGCGGAAACCACAGATACGCAGTATTTT.

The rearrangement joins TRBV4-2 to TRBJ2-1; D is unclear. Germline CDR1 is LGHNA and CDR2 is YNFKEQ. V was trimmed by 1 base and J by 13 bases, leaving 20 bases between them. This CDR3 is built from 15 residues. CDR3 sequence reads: CASSQGTQLDETQFF. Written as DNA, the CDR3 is TGTGCCAGCAGCCAAGGGACCCAGCTTGATGAGACCCAGTTCTTC.

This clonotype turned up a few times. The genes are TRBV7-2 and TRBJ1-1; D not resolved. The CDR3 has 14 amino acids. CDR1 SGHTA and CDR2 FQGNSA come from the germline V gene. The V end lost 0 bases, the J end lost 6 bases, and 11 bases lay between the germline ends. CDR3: CASSLAGGRPEAFF. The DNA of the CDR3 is TGTGCCAGCAGCTTAGCGGGTGGCAGGCCTGAAGCTTTCTTT.

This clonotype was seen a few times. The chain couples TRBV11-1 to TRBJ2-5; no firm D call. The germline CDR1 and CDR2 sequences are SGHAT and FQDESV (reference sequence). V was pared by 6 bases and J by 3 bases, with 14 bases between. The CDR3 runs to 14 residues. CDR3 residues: CASSHPNVEETQYF. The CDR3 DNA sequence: TGTGCCAGCAGTCATCCAAACGTAGAAGAGACCCAGTACTTC.

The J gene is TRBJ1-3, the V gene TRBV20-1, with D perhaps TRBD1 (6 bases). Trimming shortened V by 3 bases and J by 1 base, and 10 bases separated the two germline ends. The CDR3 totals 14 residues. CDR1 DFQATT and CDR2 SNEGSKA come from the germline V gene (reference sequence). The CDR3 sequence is CSASGQLSGNTIYF. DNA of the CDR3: TGCAGTGCTAGCGGACAGCTATCTGGAAACACCATATATTTT.

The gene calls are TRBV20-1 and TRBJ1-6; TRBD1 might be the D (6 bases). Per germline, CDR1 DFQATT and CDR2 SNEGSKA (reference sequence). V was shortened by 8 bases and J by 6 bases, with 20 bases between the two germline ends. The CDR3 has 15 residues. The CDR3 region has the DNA TGCAGTACTAATCGGCTAGGGGGGCGTAATTCACCCCTCCACTTT. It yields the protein CSTNRLGGRNSPLHF.